The rows below give T cell receptor beta chains drawn from one sample of a study of healthy donors' naive CD4 and CD8 T cells. MiXCR, run by TCRdb on the reads, gives a single entry per CDR3 protein. The repertoire holds 180,000 or so distinct CDR3 sequences, with over 60% as singletons. The sequenced sample was naive CD4+ and CD8+ T cells sorted from blood, pooled from several donors. The receptors here all came from a pool of human donors in good health; the sample pools cells from several healthy donors. CDR3s include the opening cysteine and the closing phenylalanine or tryptophan. A D gene is named only where the DNA matches it firmly. Part of the rows lack a size; the others show once, few, many or a class for expanded clones.

j_call v_call clone_size d_call cdr3_length cdr3_aa cdr3_nt
TRBJ1-2 TRBV4-2 NA NA 16 CASSHLVGQEIYGYTF TGTGCCAGCAGCCACCTAGTCGGGCAGGAGATCTATGGCTACACCTTC
TRBJ1-2 TRBV18 NA NA 13 CASSPPFNYGYTF TGTGCCAGCTCACCACCCTTTAACTATGGCTACACCTTC
TRBJ2-7 TRBV25-1 NA NA 11 CASSIGNEQYF TGTGCCAGCAGTATCGGGAACGAGCAGTACTTC
TRBJ2-3 TRBV19 NA TRBD1 13 CASSRQGFDTQYF TGTGCCAGTAGTCGACAGGGTTTTGATACGCAGTATTTT
TRBJ2-3 TRBV29-1 NA TRBD2 16 CSVGYNGGSATDTQYF TGCAGCGTTGGTTACAACGGCGGGAGCGCGACAGATACGCAGTATTTT
TRBJ2-2 TRBV5-1 NA NA 15 CASSLGTTFTGELFF TGCGCCAGCAGCTTGGGGACTACATTTACCGGGGAGCTGTTTTTT
TRBJ1-1 TRBV29-1 NA NA 13 CSVEFRRSTEAFF TGCAGCGTTGAATTCCGCAGGAGCACTGAAGCTTTCTTT
TRBJ1-2 TRBV4-3 NA NA 15 CASSQDRILLYGYTF TGCGCCAGCAGCCAAGATAGAATACTGTTATATGGCTACACCTTC
TRBJ1-2 TRBV27 NA NA 13 CASSWDGSWGYTF TGTGCCAGCAGTTGGGACGGGTCATGGGGCTACACCTTC
TRBJ1-1 TRBV27 NA NA 16 CASSLSMRLSWTEAFF TGTGCCAGCAGTTTATCGATGCGGCTTTCCTGGACTGAAGCTTTCTTT
TRBJ2-7 TRBV30 NA NA 16 CAWSGPQQGRHYEQYF TGTGCCTGGAGTGGCCCTCAACAGGGGAGGCACTACGAGCAGTACTTC
TRBJ2-5 TRBV5-6 NA NA 14 CASSLWTPEETQYF TGTGCCAGCAGCTTGTGGACTCCTGAAGAGACCCAGTACTTC
TRBJ1-5 TRBV6-1 NA TRBD1 16 CASSEEETGGQPPQHF TGTGCCAGCAGTGAAGAAGAGACAGGGGGCCAACCGCCCCAGCATTTT
TRBJ1-1 TRBV20-1 NA NA 14 CSARVGQGVTEAFF TGCAGTGCTAGAGTTGGGCAGGGTGTTACTGAAGCTTTCTTT
TRBJ2-1 TRBV11-1 NA NA 14 CASSDAFREHEQFF TGTGCCAGCAGCGACGCGTTCCGGGAGCATGAGCAGTTCTTC
TRBJ2-1 TRBV10-3 NA NA 14 CAIRFGQGYNEQFF TGTGCCATCAGGTTCGGGCAGGGATACAATGAGCAGTTCTTC
TRBJ1-1 TRBV6-5 NA NA 12 CATKGRNTEAFF TGTGCCACCAAGGGACGGAACACTGAAGCTTTCTTT
TRBJ2-6 TRBV27 few NA 16 CASSPQVPSGANVLTF TGTGCCAGCAGTCCACAGGTCCCCTCTGGGGCCAACGTCCTGACTTTC
TRBJ2-2 TRBV6-5 NA NA 16 CASSYSPGQFTGELFF TGTGCCAGCAGTTACTCCCCTGGACAGTTCACCGGGGAGCTGTTTTTT
TRBJ2-2 TRBV19 once NA 16 CASSISSGANTGELFF TGTGCCAGTAGTATCTCCTCGGGGGCGAACACCGGGGAGCTGTTTTTT